The TCR beta chain described here comes from a study of cytomegalovirus exposure and HLA in healthy donors. Background on the study: Most genotyped donors, around 86% of some 400, had Caucasian-associated genetic ancestry. General observations from the study: As immune exposure information, only CMV serostatus was available. The dataset shows that most TCR sequences were rare, while some public TCRs occurred in many donors.

In the PCR, 60 Vbeta and 13 Jbeta primers were used. Profiling relied on immunoSEQ multiplex PCR, and the TCRdb table lists in-frame clones only, not all of them. The sample has more than 90,000 clones, roughly four fifths seen once. About this clone: Antigen unknown.

Sequencing was done on a sample of PBMCs. The TCR originated in a man between 25 and 39 years old in good health and CMV-seronegative.

The CDR3 here is CASSITVGTEAFF. The DNA for the CDR3 is TGTGCCAGTAGTATCACTGTTGGCACTGAAGCTTTCTTT. The V gene is TRBV19, the J gene TRBJ1-1, with no clear D. Germline lookup yields CDR1 LNHDA and CDR2 SQIVND (reference sequence). The CDR3 is made up of 13 amino acids. V was cut by 3 bases and J by 4 bases, with 9 bases left in between.